These 3 T cell receptor beta chains came from one sample sequenced in a study of PD-L1 blockade in urothelial cancer. This table comes from immunoSEQ multiplex PCR, and its TCRdb copy is limited to in-frame clones, with some not included. The table includes about 72,000 clones, about 85% detected once. The sample here was PBMCs, taken around atezolizumab (anti-PD-L1) treatment. The receptors were gathered from a man between 65 and 80 years old with urothelial cancer.

This clone was seen a few times. The V gene is TRBV5-6, the J gene TRBJ2-7; 7 bases fit TRBD2. The germline V gene has CDR1 SGHDT and CDR2 YYEEEE. The ends lost 2 bases at V and 5 bases at J; junction bases unmatched: 4. CDR3 length: 13 residues. The CDR3 reads CASSLWGGDEQYF. The CDR3 nucleotides read TGTGCCAGCAGCTTATGGGGGGGGGACGAGCAGTACTTC. The full variable domain, rest sourced from reference TRBV5-6 and TRBJ2-7, is DAGVTQSPTHLIKTRGQQVTLRCSPKSGHDTVSWYQQALGQGPQFIFQYYEEEERQRGNFPDRFSGHQFPNYSSELNVNALLLGDSALYLCASSLWGGDEQYFGPGTRLTVT.

The chain links TRBV28 to TRBJ2-3; 7 bases fit TRBD1. Germline assignment: CDR1 MDHEN and CDR2 SYDVKM. The CDR3 contains 14 residues. V shed 4 bases, J shed 6 bases, and the junction held 7 bases outside the gene matches. The CDR3: CASSSPGQQDTQYF. CDR3 nucleotides: TGTGCCAGCAGTTCCCCGGGACAGCAGGATACGCAGTATTTT.

The V gene is TRBV19, the J gene TRBJ1-2, with D maybe TRBD1 (5 bases). The ends were cut back, 6 bases at V and 1 base at J, with 9 bases in the middle. CDR1 is LNHDA and CDR2 is SQIVND in the germline V gene (reference sequence). The CDR3 spans 13 residues. The chain's CDR3 is CASRRDSNYGYTF. In DNA form, the CDR3 reads TGTGCCAGTAGAAGAGACAGTAACTATGGCTACACCTTC.